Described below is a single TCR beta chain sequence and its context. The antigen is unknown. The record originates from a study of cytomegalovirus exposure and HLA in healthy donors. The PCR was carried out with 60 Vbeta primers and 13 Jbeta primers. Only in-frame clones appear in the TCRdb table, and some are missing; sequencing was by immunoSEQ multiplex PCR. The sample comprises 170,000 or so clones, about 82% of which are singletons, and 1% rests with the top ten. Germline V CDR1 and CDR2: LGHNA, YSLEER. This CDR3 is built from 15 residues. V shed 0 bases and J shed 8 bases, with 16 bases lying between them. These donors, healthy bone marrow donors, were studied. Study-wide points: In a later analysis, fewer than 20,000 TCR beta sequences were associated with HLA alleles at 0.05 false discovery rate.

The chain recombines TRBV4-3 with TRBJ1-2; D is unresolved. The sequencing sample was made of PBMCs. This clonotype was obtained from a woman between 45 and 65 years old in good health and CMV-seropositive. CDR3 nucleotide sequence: TGCGCCAGCAGCCAAGATTGGGGTCAGACGGGAGGCTACACCTTC. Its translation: CASSQDWGQTGGYTF.